A single sample gave rise to the 10 T cell receptor beta chains below, sequenced in a study of cytomegalovirus exposure and HLA in healthy donors (dated by TCRdb to 2017 to 2019). To prepare the library, the immunoSEQ multiplex PCR assay was applied. TCRdb carries this immuneACCESS record with in-frame sequences only. Its versions omit some clonotypes, under half of them owing to an unresolved V gene in the studies checked, with the rest unexplained. This sample is represented by roughly 140,000 clones; around 90% of them were singletons. Together, the top ten hold 3.3% of the sample. The sequencing sample was made of PBMCs. These receptors all come from a woman aged 18-35 years in good health and CMV-seropositive.

This clone was recorded a few times. V usage is TRBV5-4 and J usage is TRBJ2-7, with TRBD2 identical over 11 bases. The CDR3 contains 14 residues. With 4 bases clipped from V and 3 bases from J, the junction kept 3 bases outside the gene matches. The germline gives CDR1 SGHNT, CDR2 YYREEE (reference sequence). The CDR3 sequence is CASSGGLAGYEQYF. CDR3 sequence (DNA): TGTGCCAGCAGCGGAGGACTAGCGGGCTACGAGCAGTACTTC.

This chain connects TRBV6-1 to TRBJ1-1, with a weak D call TRBD1 (5 bases). V lost 6 bases, J lost 4 bases, and 12 bases lay in between. This CDR3 is built from 13 residues. CDR1 is MNHNS and CDR2 is SASEGT in the germline V gene. CDR3 amino acids: CASRGAGGTEAFF. CDR3 DNA: TGTGCCAGCAGAGGGGCGGGAGGCACTGAAGCTTTCTTT.

V is TRBV4-1 and J is TRBJ2-7, with D possibly matching TRBD2 (6 bases). Trimming stripped 4 bases from V and 5 bases from J, with 12 bases between. The CDR3 loop spans 13 amino acids. Germline CDR1 is MGHRA and CDR2 is YSYEKL. The CDR3 spells CASSPGTLDEQYF. In nucleotides, the CDR3 is TGCGCCAGCAGCCCCGGGACTCTGGACGAGCAGTACTTC.

The chain employs TRBV5-1 and TRBJ2-5, with 12 bases matching TRBD2. CDR1 is SGHRS, CDR2 YFSETQ, per germline. Trimming took 4 bases from V and 5 from J; bases not matched to a gene: 12. The CDR3 extends over 17 amino acids. CDR3 nucleotides: TGCGCCAGCAGCGGGGGACTAGCGGGTTCAGAGGGCGAGACCCAGTACTTC. Protein product: CASSGGLAGSEGETQYF.

The rearrangement joins TRBV5-1 to TRBJ1-2, with 7 bases aligning to TRBD1. Trimming cost V 0 bases and J 3 bases; bases outside gene matches: 2. CDR3 length: 14 amino acids. Germline V gives CDR1 SGHRS, CDR2 YFSETQ. The DNA for the CDR3 is TGCGCCAGCAGCTTGGTCGGGACAGACTATGGCTACACCTTC. The encoded protein is CASSLVGTDYGYTF.

The chain couples TRBV7-2 to TRBJ1-5; D is perhaps TRBD1 (6 bases). Trimming left V 3 bases short and J 0 bases short, with 9 bases between. This CDR3 contains 15 residues. The germline V gene encodes CDR1 SGHTA and CDR2 FQGNSA. Here the CDR3 DNA reads TGTGCCAGCAGCTTTACAGGGTTTAGCAATCAGCCCCAGCATTTT. Amino acid sequence: CASSFTGFSNQPQHF. Full variable domain (missing parts from reference TRBV7-2 and TRBJ1-5): GAGVSQSPSNKVTEKGKDVELRCDPISGHTALYWYRQSLGQGLEFLIYFQGNSAPDKSGLPSDRFSAERTGGSVSTLTIQRTQQEDSAVYLCASSFTGFSNQPQHFGDGTRLSIL.

This clone appeared a single time. The chain links TRBV5-6 to TRBJ2-5; the match to TRBD1 covers 10 bases. The trim removed 0 bases at V and 4 bases at J, leaving 3 bases unmatched. This CDR3 has 15 residues. Germline V lookup: CDR1 SGHDT, CDR2 YYEEEE. CDR3 sequence: CASSLEGQGRETQYF. CDR3 nucleotides: TGTGCCAGCAGCTTGGAGGGACAGGGGCGAGAGACCCAGTACTTC.

This chain uses TRBV6-4 with TRBJ2-2; D is undetermined. V was clipped by 2 bases and J by 1 base, with 5 bases between them. CDR1 is MRHNA and CDR2 is SNTAGT in the germline V gene. The CDR3 contains 14 residues. As DNA, the CDR3 is TGTGCCAGCAGTGACGACTTGAACACCGGGGAGCTGTTTTTT. Protein: CASSDDLNTGELFF.

This sequence joins TRBV19 and TRBJ2-7; 9 positions agree with TRBD2. This CDR3 has 15 amino acids. The junction had 6 bases not matched to a gene; V was cut back by 4 bases and J by 2 bases. In germline, CDR1 is LNHDA, CDR2 SQIVND (reference sequence). The chain's CDR3 is CASSSYLAGTYEQYF. CDR3 DNA: TGTGCCAGTAGTAGTTACCTAGCGGGGACCTACGAGCAGTACTTC.

This chain links TRBV18 with TRBJ2-5; D is possibly TRBD1 (6 bases). Trimming shortened V by 0 bases and J by 2 bases, and 7 bases separated the two germline ends. The V gene's germline CDR1 is KGHSH and CDR2 LQKENI. This CDR3 region has 14 residues. DNA for the CDR3: TGTGCCAGCTCACCACCGGACAGACAAGAGACCCAGTACTTC. Translation gives CASSPPDRQETQYF.